Listed below are T cell receptor beta chains from one sample, sequenced in a study of OX40 agonist ivuxolimab in advanced cancers. Assay used: immunoSEQ multiplex PCR; TCRdb lists only in-frame clones, some missing. The profile shows around 71,000 clones, around 83% of them singletons. Sequenced material: CD4+ or CD8+ T cells sorted from blood, taken in a trial of the OX40 agonist ivuxolimab. These receptors were taken from an adult with an advanced solid tumor such as melanoma, head and neck, liver or kidney cancer. Each CDR3 is given with its conserved first and last residue. Fields, in order: J gene, D gene, CDR3 length, clone size, V gene, CDR3 protein, CDR3 DNA. The D gene is left open where the match is weak. The size entry is marked missing in some rows and otherwise reads once, few, many or a size class.

>TRBJ1-1|-|14|-|TRBV7-2
CASSFHPANTEAFF
TGTGCCAGCAGCTTCCATCCGGCGAACACTGAAGCTTTCTTT
>TRBJ2-2|-|14|-|TRBV5-3
CAVGWDQYTGELFF
TGTGCCGTAGGGTGGGATCAGTACACCGGGGAGCTGTTTTTT
>TRBJ2-3|TRBD2|15|-|TRBV27
CASSSPAGSTDTQYF
TGTGCCAGCAGTTCCCCAGCGGGGAGCACAGATACGCAGTATTTT
>TRBJ2-3|-|18|-|TRBV28
CASSLVHRGAGGTDTQYF
TGTGCCAGCAGTTTGGTCCACCGGGGGGCAGGGGGCACAGATACGCAGTATTTT
>TRBJ2-3|-|13|-|TRBV7-3
CASSLTEADTQYF
TGTGCCAGCAGCTTAACTGAAGCAGATACGCAGTATTTT
>TRBJ2-1|-|15|few|TRBV4-2
CASSQELAVYNEQFF
TGTGCCAGCAGCCAAGAGCTAGCAGTCTACAATGAGCAGTTCTTC
>TRBJ2-7|-|14|-|TRBV10-3
CAISTGHLSYEQYF
TGTGCCATCAGCACGGGACACTTATCCTACGAGCAGTACTTC
>TRBJ2-1|-|15|-|TRBV5-1
CASSLLTPRDDEQFF
TGCGCCAGCAGTCTTCTAACGCCCAGGGACGATGAGCAGTTCTTC
>TRBJ2-7|TRBD1|13|-|TRBV5-1
CASSSGQGYEQYF
TGCGCCAGCAGCTCGGGACAGGGGTACGAGCAGTACTTC
>TRBJ2-5|-|12|-|TRBV5-8
CASSLRGETQYF
TGTGCCAGCAGCTTGAGGGGAGAGACCCAGTACTTC
>TRBJ2-7|TRBD2|18|-|TRBV9
CASSVAPLGTSGSYEQYF
TGTGCCAGCAGCGTAGCCCCACTCGGGACTAGCGGCTCCTACGAGCAGTACTTC
>TRBJ1-1|-|13|-|TRBV27
CASTGRVNTEAFF
TGTGCCAGCACTGGCAGAGTGAACACTGAAGCTTTCTTT
>TRBJ1-1|-|18|once|TRBV4-2
CASSQELAGRPANTEAFF
TGTGCCAGCAGCCAAGAGTTGGCCGGCAGGCCCGCAAACACTGAAGCTTTCTTT
>TRBJ1-4|-|14|-|TRBV6-5
CASSFAYTNEKLFF
TGTGCCAGCAGTTTTGCATACACTAATGAAAAACTGTTTTTT
>TRBJ1-2|TRBD1|13|-|TRBV27
CASSRGGAAGYTF
TGTGCCAGCAGTCGAGGGGGCGCTGCGGGCTACACCTTC
>TRBJ1-1|-|17|-|TRBV5-6
CASSLAERRQGNTEAFF
TGTGCCAGCAGCTTGGCGGAAAGGAGGCAGGGGAACACTGAAGCTTTCTTT
>TRBJ1-1|-|14|-|TRBV6-5
CASSYHGRGTEAFF
TGTGCCAGCAGTTACCATGGCAGGGGCACTGAAGCTTTCTTT
>TRBJ2-4|-|13|-|TRBV6-6
CASSYSFGSIQYF
TGTGCCAGCAGTTACTCTTTTGGAAGCATTCAGTACTTC
>TRBJ1-1|-|13|-|TRBV14
CASSQVRESEAFF
TGTGCCAGCAGCCAAGTCAGGGAGTCAGAAGCTTTCTTT
>TRBJ2-3|TRBD2|15|-|TRBV19
CATSRLAGKVDTQYF
TGTGCCACCTCGAGACTAGCGGGAAAGGTAGATACGCAGTATTTT
>TRBJ2-6|-|16|-|TRBV28
CAAGSWGQSGANVLTF
TGTGCCGCCGGATCTTGGGGTCAATCTGGGGCCAACGTCCTGACTTTC
>TRBJ2-7|TRBD1|14|-|TRBV5-6
CASSLRTGLGEQYF
TGTGCCAGCAGCTTAAGGACAGGTTTGGGAGAGCAGTACTTC
>TRBJ1-2|-|13|few|TRBV28
CASSLRTAYGYTF
TGTGCCAGCAGTTTAAGGACAGCCTATGGCTACACCTTC
>TRBJ2-3|-|14|-|TRBV27
CASSSPDITDTQYF
TGTGCCAGCAGTTCCCCGGACATCACAGATACGCAGTATTTT
>TRBJ2-7|-|15|-|TRBV6-1
CASRFDVRTSYEQYF
TGTGCCAGCAGGTTCGATGTACGGACCTCCTACGAGCAGTACTTC
>TRBJ2-5|-|15|-|TRBV7-6
CASSLVGTHQETQYF
TGTGCCAGCAGCTTAGTCGGGACACACCAAGAGACCCAGTACTTC
>TRBJ2-3|TRBD2|14|-|TRBV4-3
CASSQDLAGGTQYF
TGCGCCAGCAGCCAAGATTTAGCGGGAGGTACGCAGTATTTT
>TRBJ2-7|-|15|-|TRBV21-1
CASSKDREDSYEQYF
TGTGCCAGCAGCAAAGACCGGGAGGACTCCTACGAGCAGTACTTC
>TRBJ2-1|-|12|-|TRBV19
CASSIRDNEQFF
TGTGCCAGTAGTATACGGGACAATGAGCAGTTCTTC
>TRBJ1-4|-|15|-|TRBV18
CASSLNVDSNEKLFF
TGTGCCAGCTCACTCAACGTCGATTCAAATGAAAAACTGTTTTTT
>TRBJ2-7|TRBD2|15|-|TRBV6-6
CASKARREWSYEQYF
TGTGCCAGCAAAGCGAGGCGGGAGTGGTCCTACGAGCAGTACTTC
>TRBJ1-5|-|20|few|TRBV21-1
CASSKGKPHLNSNSNQPQHF
TGTGCCAGCAGCAAAGGTAAGCCGCACCTGAATTCGAACAGCAATCAGCCCCAGCATTTT
>TRBJ1-5|-|14|-|TRBV7-8
CASSYQGTGQPQHF
TGTGCCAGCAGCTACCAGGGGACGGGCCAGCCCCAGCATTTT
>TRBJ2-5|-|14|once|TRBV7-9
CASRPDGAKETQYF
TGTGCCAGCAGACCCGATGGGGCCAAAGAGACCCAGTACTTC
>TRBJ2-3|TRBD1|15|-|TRBV7-9
CASSGPGQNTDTQYF
TGTGCCAGCAGCGGACCGGGACAGAACACAGATACGCAGTATTTT
>TRBJ1-1|-|14|-|TRBV14
CASSQETGFTEAFF
TGTGCCAGCAGCCAAGAGACAGGATTCACTGAAGCTTTCTTT
>TRBJ2-7|TRBD2|16|-|TRBV4-3
CASSQAGTSASYEQYF
TGCGCCAGCAGCCAAGCGGGGACTAGCGCCTCCTACGAGCAGTACTTC
>TRBJ1-5|-|15|few|TRBV7-2
CASSSFDRRDQPQHF
TGTGCCAGCAGCTCATTTGACAGGAGGGATCAGCCCCAGCATTTT
>TRBJ1-3|-|17|-|TRBV21-1
CASSTPCIAHSGNTIYF
TGTGCCAGCAGCACCCCTTGTATAGCGCACTCTGGAAACACCATATATTTT
>TRBJ1-2|-|15|few|TRBV9
CASSARGLGAYGYTF
TGTGCCAGCAGCGCCCGTGGTCTTGGAGCCTATGGCTACACCTTC
>TRBJ2-7|-|13|once|TRBV5-6
CASSKGRKYEQYF
TGTGCCAGCAGCAAGGGACGGAAATACGAGCAGTACTTC
>TRBJ1-1|-|15|few|TRBV4-2
CASSQGGRINTEAFF
TGTGCCAGCAGCCAAGGGGGGAGGATAAACACTGAAGCTTTCTTT
>TRBJ2-7|TRBD2|15|-|TRBV19
CASSHSGSKGYEQYF
TGTGCCAGTAGCCATAGCGGGAGTAAGGGATACGAGCAGTACTTC
>TRBJ2-2|TRBD1|15|-|TRBV28
CASIYRDRLTGELFF
TGTGCCAGCATTTACCGGGACAGGCTCACCGGGGAGCTGTTTTTT
>TRBJ2-7|-|17|-|TRBV4-1
CASSQAFRPEALYEQYF
TGCGCCAGCAGCCAAGCCTTCCGGCCGGAAGCCCTCTACGAGCAGTACTTC
>TRBJ2-5|TRBD2|15|-|TRBV10-3
CAISDTGLAEETQYF
TGTGCCATCAGTGACACGGGACTAGCGGAAGAGACCCAGTACTTC